One and the same sample provided the 27 T cell receptor beta chains below, sequenced in a study of cytomegalovirus exposure and HLA in healthy donors. PCR employed 60 Vbeta and 13 Jbeta primers. Assay: immunoSEQ multiplex PCR; the TCRdb copy retains only in-frame clones and omits some. Seen here are over 130,000 clones, roughly 65% observed once, and the top ten hold 1.5% to 2%. The material sequenced was PBMCs. Source of these receptors: a woman younger than 45 in good health and CMV-seronegative.

This clone was counted a single time. The chain employs TRBV6-1 and TRBJ2-2, with TRBD2 matching 13 bases. This CDR3 region has 16 residues. V trimming: 4 bases; J trimming: 5 bases; junction bases outside the gene matches: 4. CDR1 is MNHNS, CDR2 SASEGT, per germline. CDR3 nucleotide sequence: TGTGCCAGCAGTGTACTAGCGGGAGGGAGGACCGGGGAGCTGTTTTTT. Residues: CASSVLAGGRTGELFF.

V and J are TRBV25-1 and TRBJ2-3, with a possible D match to TRBD2 (5 bases). In germline, CDR1 is MGHDK, CDR2 SYGVNS. The CDR3 length is 13 residues. Trimming took off 6 bases at V and 6 bases at J, with 13 bases between the two ends. The CDR3 spells CASRRAAADTQYF. The CDR3 bases are TGTGCCAGCAGGCGGGCTGCCGCTGATACGCAGTATTTT.

The sample holds a few counts of this clone. The chain recombines TRBV25-1 with TRBJ1-1; TRBD1 agrees at 8 bases. This CDR3 comprises 13 residues. J was trimmed by 6 bases and V by 8 bases; bases with no gene match: 8. CDR1 is MGHDK and CDR2 is SYGVNS in the germline V gene. In DNA form, the CDR3 reads TGTGCCAGCGGAGGACAGGGATGGGCTGAAGCTTTCTTT. As protein: CASGGQGWAEAFF.

The V gene is TRBV19, the J gene TRBJ2-5, with D possibly TRBD2 on 7 matching bases. This CDR3 is 16 amino acids long. Germline values: CDR1 LNHDA, CDR2 SQIVND (reference sequence). Trimming cost V 3 bases and J 5 bases, with 19 bases left between them. CDR3 residues: CASSMAGGGGAETQYF. DNA for the CDR3: TGTGCCAGTAGTATGGCGGGTGGCGGGGGCGCCGAGACCCAGTACTTC.

The rearrangement uses TRBV2 and TRBJ2-5; 8 positions agree with TRBD2. CDR1 and CDR2 (germline): SNHLY, FYNNEI. The CDR3 totals 14 residues. V shed 3 bases, J shed 4 bases, and the junction held 4 bases outside the gene matches. The CDR3 DNA reads as TGTGCCAGCAGTGAGAGGGCGGGGGGAGAGACCCAGTACTTC. As protein: CASSERAGGETQYF.

This clone was picked up a small number of times. V gene TRBV5-1 combines with J gene TRBJ2-2, with 9 bases aligning to TRBD2. The CDR3 contains 15 residues. V lost 2 bases, J lost 7 bases, and 6 bases stayed unmatched. Germline CDR1 and CDR2: SGHRS and YFSETQ. The CDR3 is CASSFRTSVGGELFF. The CDR3 bases are TGCGCCAGCAGCTTCCGGACTAGCGTTGGCGGGGAGCTGTTTTTT.

This sequence joins TRBV23-1 and TRBJ1-2; 7 bases are a match to TRBD1. TRBV23-1 carries the ORF label, with uncertain function. The CDR3 covers 13 residues. Unmatched junction bases numbered 7, after V lost 6 bases and J lost 6 bases. The DNA for the CDR3 is TGCGCCAGCAGGTACAGGGGAGAGGATGGCTACACCTTC. Its protein product is CASRYRGEDGYTF.

This rearrangement joins TRBV2 to TRBJ1-6; D is unclear. CDR3 length: 16 residues. Trimming cost V 7 bases and J 0 bases, with 13 bases left between them. Germline V lookup: CDR1 SNHLY, CDR2 FYNNEI. The CDR3 reads CASTQRWNSYNSPLHF. The CDR3 DNA is TGTGCCAGCACCCAGAGGTGGAACTCCTATAATTCACCCCTCCACTTT.

The chain has TRBV11-3 and TRBJ2-2, with 7 bases lining up with TRBD1. The ends lost 3 bases at V and 0 bases at J; junction bases unmatched: 1. CDR1 and CDR2 from the germline V gene are SGHNT and YENEEA. This CDR3 is built from 15 residues. The CDR3 reads CASSFQGANTGELFF. The CDR3 coding sequence is TGTGCCAGCAGCTTCCAGGGGGCGAACACCGGGGAGCTGTTTTTT. Combining the CDR3 with reference TRBV11-3 and TRBJ2-2 gives the whole variable domain EAGVVQSPRYKIIEKKQPVAFWCNPISGHNTLYWYLQNLGQGPELLIRYENEEAVDDSQLPKDRFSAERLKGVDSTLKIQPAELGDSAVYLCASSFQGANTGELFFGEGSRLTVL.

This clone has a single count. This chain connects TRBV29-1 to TRBJ1-6; no clear D. Germline CDR1 and CDR2: SQVTM and ANQGSEA. V lost 4 bases and J 4 bases, leaving 8 bases between the germline ends. The CDR3 is made up of 13 amino acids. CDR3 amino acids: CSVVDGYNSPLHF. As DNA, the CDR3 is TGCAGCGTTGTTGACGGGTATAATTCACCCCTCCACTTT.

This clone was found once. The V gene is TRBV28, the J gene TRBJ2-7, with D unresolved. V was trimmed by 4 bases and J by 3 bases, leaving 7 bases between them. This CDR3 is 12 amino acids long. Germline CDR1 MDHEN, CDR2 SYDVKM. The CDR3 loop is CASSSGDYEQYF. In nucleotides, the CDR3 is TGTGCCAGCAGTTCAGGCGACTACGAGCAGTACTTC.

The chain carries TRBV30 and TRBJ2-6, with D possibly matching TRBD1 (6 bases). The CDR3 runs 14 residues. Deletions cut 0 bases from V and 4 bases from J, with 7 bases between. Germline V gene lookup returns CDR1 GTSNPN and CDR2 SVGIG (reference sequence). In DNA form, the CDR3 reads TGTGCCTGGAGTGTGGGGGCGGGGGCCAACGTCCTGACTTTC. Amino acid sequence: CAWSVGAGANVLTF.

This clone was found once. This chain connects TRBV5-6 to TRBJ1-1; the D gene is possibly TRBD1 (5 bases). There are 12 residues in the CDR3. Trimming pared 3 bases from V and 11 bases from J, leaving 14 bases between. Per germline, CDR1 SGHDT and CDR2 YYEEEE. CDR3 in DNA: TGTGCCAGCAGCTGGGAAGGGGCGGACGCTTTCTTT. Its translation is CASSWEGADAFF.

This rearrangement joins TRBV5-4 to TRBJ2-1; TRBD2 agrees at 12 bases. CDR1 and CDR2 (germline): SGHNT, YYREEE (reference sequence). J was trimmed by 6 bases and V by 0 bases; bases with no gene match: 7. This CDR3 has 17 residues. CDR3: CASSLGLAGGILNEQFF. The CDR3, as DNA: TGTGCCAGCAGCTTGGGGCTAGCGGGGGGGATTCTCAATGAGCAGTTCTTC.

The CDR3 DNA reads TGTGCCAGCAGCTCTCAGTGGACCGGGGAGCTGTTTTTT. Translation: CASSSQWTGELFF. The gene calls are TRBV11-3 and TRBJ2-2, with D uncertain. CDR3 length: 13 residues. V was pared by 4 bases and J by 5 bases, with 8 bases between. Germline lookup yields CDR1 SGHNT and CDR2 YENEEA.

The rearrangement links TRBV5-1 to TRBJ2-7; 10 bases agree with TRBD2. The CDR3 contains 16 residues. CDR1 is SGHRS and CDR2 is YFSETQ in the germline V gene. The V segment lost 3 bases and the J segment 2 bases; nucleotides outside the gene matches: 8. Here the CDR3 DNA reads TGCGCCAGCAGCTCCCATAGCGGGAGGACACCCTACGAGCAGTACTTC. Amino acid sequence: CASSSHSGRTPYEQYF.

The gene calls are TRBV2 and TRBJ1-4; 8 nucleotides agree with TRBD1. Germline assignment: CDR1 SNHLY and CDR2 FYNNEI. V was pared by 4 bases and J by 8 bases, with 6 bases of the junction left unmatched. The CDR3 has 14 amino acids. The CDR3 sequence: CASSGQGLREKLFF. CDR3 nucleotides: TGTGCCAGCAGTGGACAGGGGCTGAGAGAAAAACTGTTTTTT.

The chain employs TRBV6-6 and TRBJ2-5; D uncertain. CDR1 and CDR2 from the germline V gene are MNHNY and SVGAGI (reference sequence). The V and J ends lost 2 bases and 5 bases respectively, with 12 bases between them. This CDR3 comprises 14 residues. The CDR3 sequence is CASSYDPGSETQYF. The CDR3 nucleotides are TGTGCCAGCAGTTACGACCCGGGTAGCGAGACCCAGTACTTC.

This clone has a handful of counts. V gene TRBV7-3 combines with J gene TRBJ2-7; D may be TRBD1 (6 bases). Trimming removed 2 bases at V and 7 bases at J, with 15 bases between. The CDR3 totals 14 residues. Germline assignment: CDR1 SGHTA and CDR2 FQGTGA. This CDR3 reads CASSLGMTGKEQYF. The CDR3 bases are TGTGCCAGCAGCTTAGGGATGACAGGTAAGGAGCAGTACTTC.

The chain employs TRBV21-1 and TRBJ1-1; the D call of TRBD1 is as the table states it, not checked on the DNA. TRBV21-1 is shown as a pseudogene. The CDR3 contains 16 residues. The CDR3: CASRVEGQRTNTEAFF. Here the CDR3 DNA reads TGTGCCAGCCGCGTAGAAGGACAGCGGACGAACACTGAAGCTTTCTTT.

The chain has TRBV6-6 and TRBJ2-5; TRBD2 matches 7 bases. The J call is in doubt because the DNA end fits TRBJ2-7 better. In germline, CDR1 is MNHNY, CDR2 SVGAGI (reference sequence). This CDR3 spans 15 amino acids. The CDR3 DNA reads as TGTGCCAGCAGTTACTCCGGGGGGAGTCGCTACGAGCAGTACTTC. Its translation is CASSYSGGSRYEQYF.

This clone was observed a few times. The rearrangement links TRBV5-4 to TRBJ1-2, with D perhaps matching TRBD1 (6 bases). The CDR3 has 17 residues. Trimming took off 4 bases at V and 4 bases at J, with 23 bases between the two ends. The V gene's germline CDR1 is SGHNT and CDR2 YYREEE (reference sequence). Here the CDR3 DNA reads TGTGCCAGCAGCCAAGTAGTGGCAGGGGCCCCTATCTATGGCTACACCTTC. Protein: CASSQVVAGAPIYGYTF.

The chain links TRBV18 to TRBJ2-2, with TRBD2 matching 10 bases. Trimming took 3 bases from V and 4 from J; bases not matched to a gene: 8. Germline V gene lookup returns CDR1 KGHSH and CDR2 LQKENI. CDR3 length: 17 amino acids. The CDR3 loop is CASSPEALAGLTGELFF. The CDR3 coding sequence is TGTGCCAGCTCACCCGAGGCACTAGCGGGACTCACCGGGGAGCTGTTTTTT.

V and J are TRBV7-3 and TRBJ2-2; TRBD1 is a possible D gene (6 bases). Trimming shortened V by 3 bases and J by 0 bases, and 14 bases separated the two germline ends. The CDR3 contains 17 residues. Germline values: CDR1 SGHTA, CDR2 FQGTGA. CDR3 DNA sequence: TGTGCCAGCAGCTTGTTGTCTCAGGGGCCGAACACCGGGGAGCTGTTTTTT. It is translated as CASSLLSQGPNTGELFF.

V usage is TRBV19 and J usage is TRBJ2-4, with 7 bases aligning to TRBD2. V lost 3 bases, J lost 5 bases, and 10 bases stayed unmatched. This CDR3 contains 16 residues. Germline assignment: CDR1 LNHDA and CDR2 SQIVND (reference sequence). CDR3 residues: CASSIINRGDENIQYF. The CDR3, as DNA: TGTGCCAGTAGTATTATCAACCGGGGGGACGAAAACATTCAGTACTTC.

This clone was found a few times. V is TRBV6-6 and J is TRBJ2-3; 8 bases are a match to TRBD2. Germline assignment: CDR1 MNHNY and CDR2 SVGAGI (reference sequence). The trim removed 2 bases at V and 14 bases at J, leaving 9 bases unmatched. CDR3 length: 13 amino acids. The CDR3 here is CASSYDAGTRAYF. The CDR3 nucleotides read TGTGCCAGCAGTTACGACGCCGGGACTAGGGCGTATTTT.

The table lists this clone with a count of one. The chain employs TRBV7-8 and TRBJ2-7; TRBD2 matches 12 bases. CDR3 length: 15 residues. Germline V gene sequence: CDR1 SGHVS, CDR2 FQNEAQ. V lost 4 bases and J lost 4; bases outside the gene matches: 5. The CDR3 spells CASSSRTSGTYEQYF. Written as DNA, the CDR3 is TGTGCCAGCAGCTCCAGGACTAGCGGGACTTACGAGCAGTACTTC.